Listed below are T cell receptor beta chains from one sample, sequenced in a study of T cell changes during pregnancy in multiple sclerosis. Profiling relied on immunoSEQ multiplex PCR, and the TCRdb table lists in-frame clones only, not all of them. Here the sample spans tens of thousands of clones, around nine tenths being singletons. The starting material was CD4+ T cells from peripheral blood mononuclear cells, obtained in the first trimester of pregnancy. These TCRs come from a female donor with multiple sclerosis, enrolled in a pregnancy study. The conserved cysteine and the conserved F or W are not part of the CDR3 here. Each record gives: V gene, J gene, CDR3 protein.

TRBV29-1,TRBJ2-5,SGVTGVRGETQY
TRBV11-2,TRBJ1-2,ASSLGWDSGYT
TRBV14,TRBJ2-5,ASSQYPNQETQY
TRBV7-2,TRBJ2-3,ASSPLARSTDTQY
TRBV6-1,TRBJ1-5,ACQVQGGRGPQH
TRBV5-1,TRBJ2-1,ASSLEGLDISNEQF
TRBV7-6,TRBJ2-1,ASSLEGQGHNEQF
TRBV5-4,TRBJ1-1,ASSLSVAGGFTNTEAF
TRBV5-1,TRBJ1-1,ASSWTGASVLGTEAF
TRBV27,TRBJ1-6,ASSYRPRYYNSPLH
TRBV5-6,TRBJ1-2,AGSSVWDTLYGYT
TRBV30,TRBJ1-1,AWRPIGQGLISEAF
TRBV28,TRBJ2-5,ASSPFSGRVWGETQY
TRBV27,TRBJ2-7,ASSPQGLEQY
TRBV5-1,TRBJ1-2,ASSLEAGMLLNYGYT
TRBV18,TRBJ1-4,ASSEGEKLF
TRBV9,TRBJ2-3,ASSVQGYTDTQY
TRBV7-8,TRBJ1-2,ASRPIRQGAIPYGYT
TRBV28,TRBJ2-7,ASSSGLAGEQY
TRBV7-9,TRBJ2-7,ASSLGLAGVGEQY
TRBV9,TRBJ1-5,ASSRTGSSNQPQH
TRBV2,TRBJ1-5,ASRERVGNQPQH
TRBV7-4,TRBJ1-3,ASSLRAIYTIY
TRBV5-1,TRBJ2-5,ASSPGDQETQY
TRBV30,TRBJ2-3,AWRLAGYTDTQY
TRBV30,TRBJ1-4,ACRTGSTNEKLF
TRBV7-9,TRBJ2-2,ASSTDRGNTGELF
TRBV29-1,TRBJ2-3,SALSGGGGDTQY
TRBV9,TRBJ1-2,ASSVYDDRGGNYGYT
TRBV29-1,TRBJ1-2,SVGQGLLGGYT
TRBV28,TRBJ2-7,ADHPWREVYEQY
TRBV28,TRBJ1-5,AIKASGRNQPQH
TRBV28,TRBJ2-7,ASSLVSGFYEQY
TRBV19,TRBJ1-2,ASSPQKQGAGYT
TRBV30,TRBJ2-7,AWSRPGSSYEQY
TRBV2,TRBJ1-4,ASSPALVWAPNEKLF
TRBV19,TRBJ2-1,ASRGSAEVGNEQF
TRBV6-4,TRBJ2-1,ASSDPTGLAEIYNEQF
TRBV5-4,TRBJ2-2,ASSLAPVNHLTGELF
TRBV19,TRBJ1-1,ASIGFYATGEAF
TRBV20-1,TRBJ2-5,SARDKTQY
TRBV11-2,TRBJ2-2,AVRGPGPGELF
TRBV5-1,TRBJ1-2,ASSSPTGPYGYT
TRBV5-1,TRBJ2-2,ASSSRDPTGELF
TRBV7-3,TRBJ2-1,ASSLRLAAVGEQF
TRBV19,TRBJ1-4,ASSNRGLYEKLF
TRBV5-8,TRBJ2-2,ASSYSRGAYVGELF
TRBV10-3,TRBJ1-2,AIREPGATSPSLYGYT